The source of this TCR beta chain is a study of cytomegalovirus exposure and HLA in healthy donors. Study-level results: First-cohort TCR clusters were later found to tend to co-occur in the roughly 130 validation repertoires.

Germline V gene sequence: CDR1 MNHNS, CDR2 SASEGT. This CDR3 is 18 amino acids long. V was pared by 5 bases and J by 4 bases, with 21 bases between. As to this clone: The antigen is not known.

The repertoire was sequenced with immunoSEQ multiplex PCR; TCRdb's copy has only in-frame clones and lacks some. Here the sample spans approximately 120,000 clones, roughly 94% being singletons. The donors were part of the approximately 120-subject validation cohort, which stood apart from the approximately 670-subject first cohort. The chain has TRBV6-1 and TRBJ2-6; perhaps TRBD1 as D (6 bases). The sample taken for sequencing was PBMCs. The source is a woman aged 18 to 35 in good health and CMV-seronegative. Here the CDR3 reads CASSKDQNRVRGANVLTF. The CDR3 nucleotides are TGTGCCAGCAGTAAAGACCAGAACAGGGTTAGAGGGGCCAACGTCCTGACTTTC.